The sequence of this T cell receptor beta chain was determined in a study of regulatory T cells in long-lasting Graves disease. Study results and caveats: TRBV28, TRBJ1-2 and TRBJ2-5 emerged as the favored segments in persistent disease.

The time point is: newly diagnosed GD, antithyroid drugs for less than 3 months. Extracted RNA from PBMCs served as the source of the TCR library. This clonotype was picked up many times. The antigen remains undetermined. Trimming stripped 5 bases from V and 5 bases from J, with 17 bases between. The CDR3 is 15 residues long. Germline V lookup: CDR1 MNHEY, CDR2 SMNVEV (reference sequence). Construction of the TCR beta libraries employed iRepertoire HTBI primers in conjunction with Arm-PCR of CDR3 regions. TCRdb called the multiplex PCR reads again in MiXCR, with one record for every CDR3 protein. The table has a few hundred thousand distinct CDR3 sequences, under 20% seen once. These data also featured in a second study, about T cells in Graves' hyperthyroidism and ophthalmopathy.

Sequenced here: peripheral blood mononuclear cells (PBMCs), sampled at new diagnosis, from a patient treated with antithyroid drugs. The sequence was obtained from a young woman with Graves disease. This sequence joins TRBV27 and TRBJ2-3, with TRBD2 as a possible D gene (6 bases). The CDR3 region is CASSNTGSMRDTQYF. CDR3 nucleotides: TGTGCCAGCAGTAATACCGGGAGCATGAGAGATACGCAGTATTTT.